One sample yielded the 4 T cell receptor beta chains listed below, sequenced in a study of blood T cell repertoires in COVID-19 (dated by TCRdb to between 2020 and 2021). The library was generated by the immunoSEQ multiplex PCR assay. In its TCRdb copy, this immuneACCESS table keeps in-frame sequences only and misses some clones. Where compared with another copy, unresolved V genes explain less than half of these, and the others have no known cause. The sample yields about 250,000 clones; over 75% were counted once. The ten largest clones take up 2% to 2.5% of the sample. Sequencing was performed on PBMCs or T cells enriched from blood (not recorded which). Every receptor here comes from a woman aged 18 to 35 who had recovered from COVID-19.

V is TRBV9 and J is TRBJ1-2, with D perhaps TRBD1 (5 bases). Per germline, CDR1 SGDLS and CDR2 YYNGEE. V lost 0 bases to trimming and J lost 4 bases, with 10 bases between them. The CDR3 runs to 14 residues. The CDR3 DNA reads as TGTGCCAGCAGCGTAGTGGGGGGTCCCTATGGCTACACCTTC. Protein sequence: CASSVVGGPYGYTF.

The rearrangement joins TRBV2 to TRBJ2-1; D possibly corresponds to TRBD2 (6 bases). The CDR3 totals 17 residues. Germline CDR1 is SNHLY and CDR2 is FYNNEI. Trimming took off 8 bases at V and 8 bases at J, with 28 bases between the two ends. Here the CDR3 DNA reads TGTGCCAGCTCAGACGGGGGTAGGGGCAGGGCAGGCGATGAGCAGTTCTTC. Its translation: CASSDGGRGRAGDEQFF.

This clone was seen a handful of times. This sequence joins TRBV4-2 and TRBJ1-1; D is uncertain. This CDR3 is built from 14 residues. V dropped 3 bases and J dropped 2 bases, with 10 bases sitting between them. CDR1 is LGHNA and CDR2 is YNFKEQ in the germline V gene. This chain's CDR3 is CASSHQTGNTEAFF. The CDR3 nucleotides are TGTGCCAGCAGCCACCAGACGGGAAACACTGAAGCTTTCTTT.

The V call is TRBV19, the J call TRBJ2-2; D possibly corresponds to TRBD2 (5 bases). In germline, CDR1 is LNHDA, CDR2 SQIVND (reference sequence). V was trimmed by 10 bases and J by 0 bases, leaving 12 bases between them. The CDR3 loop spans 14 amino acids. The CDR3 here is CATRGLTNTGELFF. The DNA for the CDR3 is TGTGCCACCAGAGGACTTACGAACACCGGGGAGCTGTTTTTT. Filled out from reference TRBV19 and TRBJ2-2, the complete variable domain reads DGGITQSPKYLFRKEGQNVTLSCEQNLNHDAMYWYRQDPGQGLRLIYYSQIVNDFQKGDIAEGYSVSREKKESFPLTVTSAQKNPTAFYLCATRGLTNTGELFFGEGSRLTVL.